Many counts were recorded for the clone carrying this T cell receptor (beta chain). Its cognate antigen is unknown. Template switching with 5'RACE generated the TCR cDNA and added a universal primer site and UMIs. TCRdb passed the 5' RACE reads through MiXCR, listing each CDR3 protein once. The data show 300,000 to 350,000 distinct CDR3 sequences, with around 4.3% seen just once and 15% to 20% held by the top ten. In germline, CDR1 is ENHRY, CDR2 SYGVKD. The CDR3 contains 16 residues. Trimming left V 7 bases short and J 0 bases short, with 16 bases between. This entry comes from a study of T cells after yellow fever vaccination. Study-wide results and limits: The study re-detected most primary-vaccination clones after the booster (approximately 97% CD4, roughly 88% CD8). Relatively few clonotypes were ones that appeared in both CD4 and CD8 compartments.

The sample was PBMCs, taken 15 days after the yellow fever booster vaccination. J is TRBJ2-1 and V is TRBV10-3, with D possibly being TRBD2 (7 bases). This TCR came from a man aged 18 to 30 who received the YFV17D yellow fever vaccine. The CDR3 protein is CAINGGLKSSYNEQFF. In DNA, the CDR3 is TGTGCCATCAACGGGGGGCTTAAGAGCTCCTACAATGAGCAGTTCTTC.